The present T cell receptor (beta chain) was sequenced within a study of patients and donors after allogeneic stem cell transplantation. The sample holds a few counts of this clonotype. TCRdb independently ran MiXCR on the RT-PCR reads; one entry per CDR3 protein. Among about 40,000 distinct CDR3 sequences listed, roughly 30% were seen once. Germline-derived CDR1 and CDR2 are LGHDT and YNNKEL (reference sequence). The CDR3 loop spans 17 amino acids. Trimming stripped 5 bases from V and 4 bases from J, with 23 bases between. The rearrangement uses TRBV3-1 and TRBJ1-2, with a weak D call TRBD1 (6 bases). The receptor was derived from a human donor who was either an allogeneic HSCT recipient or a stem cell or donor lymphocyte infusion donor (not recorded which). It is not recorded whose cells these are; they may come from a transplant donor. The material sequenced was blood, either unsorted or a sorted T cell fraction (not recorded which). The CDR3 bases are TGTGCCAGCAGCGATACTTCCTGGACAGCCTCCTTCTATGGCTACACCTTC. The encoded protein is CASSDTSWTASFYGYTF.